This T cell receptor (beta chain) derives from a study of blood T cell repertoires in COVID-19. Study context: Acute and convalescent COVID-19 specimens originated in the United States, Italy and Spain.

The germline V gene has CDR1 MNHEY and CDR2 SMNVEV (reference sequence). This CDR3 is 14 amino acids long. V was shortened by 3 bases and J by 4 bases, with 12 bases between the two germline ends. Libraries were prepared by immunoSEQ multiplex PCR; TCRdb keeps only in-frame clonotypes and omits some of them. Found here are some 390,000 clones, 89% of them singletons; the top ten hold less than 2%. The sequence derives from a middle-aged woman with COVID-19, enrolled during active disease. V and J are TRBV27 and TRBJ1-2; D might be TRBD1 (5 bases). Sequencing was done on a sample of peripheral blood. This CDR3 is CASSLFQGVYGYTF. For the CDR3, the DNA is TGTGCCAGCAGTTTGTTCCAGGGTGTCTATGGCTACACCTTC.